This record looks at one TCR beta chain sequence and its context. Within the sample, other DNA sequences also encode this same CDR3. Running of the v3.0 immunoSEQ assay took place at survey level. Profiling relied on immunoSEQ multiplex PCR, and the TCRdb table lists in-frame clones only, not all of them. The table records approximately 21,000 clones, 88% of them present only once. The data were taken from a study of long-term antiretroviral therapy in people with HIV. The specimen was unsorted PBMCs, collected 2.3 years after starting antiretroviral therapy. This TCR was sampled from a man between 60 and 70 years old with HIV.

CDR3 residues: CASSSQGGNTEAFF. CDR3 DNA: TGCGCCAGCAGCTCACAGGGAGGGAACACTGAAGCTTTCTTT. J is TRBJ1-1 and V is TRBV5-1; a weak D match, TRBD1 (6 bases). CDR1 SGHRS and CDR2 YFSETQ come from the germline V gene. CDR3 length: 14 residues. V was pared by 3 bases and J by 1 base, with 10 bases between.